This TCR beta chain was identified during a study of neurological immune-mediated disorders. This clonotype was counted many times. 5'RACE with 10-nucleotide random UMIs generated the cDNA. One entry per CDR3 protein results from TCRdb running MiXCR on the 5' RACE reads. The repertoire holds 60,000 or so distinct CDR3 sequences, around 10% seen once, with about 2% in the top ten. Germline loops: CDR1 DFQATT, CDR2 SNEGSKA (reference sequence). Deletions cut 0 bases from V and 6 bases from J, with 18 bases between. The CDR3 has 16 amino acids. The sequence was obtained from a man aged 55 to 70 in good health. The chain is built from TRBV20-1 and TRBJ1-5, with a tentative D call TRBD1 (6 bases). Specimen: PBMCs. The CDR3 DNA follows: TGCAGTGCTAGAGATTTTCGGCAGGGGATGAGTCAGCCCCAGCATTTT. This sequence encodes CSARDFRQGMSQPQHF.